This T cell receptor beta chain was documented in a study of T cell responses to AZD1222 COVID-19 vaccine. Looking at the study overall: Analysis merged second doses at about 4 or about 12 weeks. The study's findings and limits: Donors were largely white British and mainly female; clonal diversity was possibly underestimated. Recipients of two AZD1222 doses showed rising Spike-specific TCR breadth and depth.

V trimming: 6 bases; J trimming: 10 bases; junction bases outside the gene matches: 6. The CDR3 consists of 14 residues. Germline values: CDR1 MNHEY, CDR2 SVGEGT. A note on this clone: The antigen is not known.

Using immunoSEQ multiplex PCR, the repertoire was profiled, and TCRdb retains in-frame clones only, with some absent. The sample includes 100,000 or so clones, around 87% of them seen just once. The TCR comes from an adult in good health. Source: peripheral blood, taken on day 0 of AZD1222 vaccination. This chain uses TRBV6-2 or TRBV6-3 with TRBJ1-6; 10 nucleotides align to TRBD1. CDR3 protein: CASSTGTGASPLHF. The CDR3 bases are TGTGCCAGCAGCACCGGGACAGGGGCCTCACCCCTCCACTTT.